This T cell receptor beta chain was profiled in a study of shared clonotypes between healthy human individuals (dated by TCRdb to 2018 to 2021). Regarding the study in general: The cohort comprised a couple of women and a few men aged 18 to 49 years. To estimate repertoire size and how much clonotypes are shared between individuals, the study performed deep sequencing of blood TCR repertoires from about five healthy adults. Libraries were prepared and TCR repertoires were sequenced by different laboratories using diverse techniques, in order to increase sequencing depth and limit assay-specific biases. Between about 0.85 and 10 billion PBMCs per donor were obtained by leukapheresis. Study-level results and caveats: Only blood was sampled, and tissue TCR repertoires likely differ from those in blood. Pairwise subsampling led to the expectation that sequencing depth would affect the degree of clonotype sharing among donors. The small number of donors limited the genetic and exposure-history diversity represented.

Taken from the germline V gene (reference sequence), the CDR1 and CDR2 loops are MNHEY and SMNVEV. The CDR3 starts with the cysteine, ends with the phenylalanine, and has 15 residues. This entry keeps only the CDR3 DNA: 45 bases, framed from base 1. V was cut back by 4 bases and J by 5 bases, leaving a gap of 14 bases between them. Using the deep immunoSEQ assay, multiplex PCR amplified TCR CDR3 regions from genomic DNA. Extracted genomic DNA from each cell subset was distributed evenly across all wells of several immunoSEQ 96-well plates, and each plate was treated as a replicate. For unsorted PBMC, 300 ng genomic DNA, equal to 32,000 or so T cell genomes, was loaded into each replicate PCR. Ten immunoSEQ deep assay plates were used to sequence unsorted PBMC genomic DNA. Purified libraries were quantified with a Qubit 3.0 fluorometer, sized on a Bioanalyzer 2100, and re-quantified with the KAPA Library Quantification kit. Every immunoSEQ 96-well plate was sequenced on a separate single-read 150-cycle Illumina NextSeq 550 flow cell. Processing in the source paper ran as follows. Because the immunoSEQ output included only junctional sequences and no quality scores, the filtering could not be the same as the filtering used for full-length reads. To assign V/J genes and CDR3, sequences were annotated against IMGT germline references using PyIR, a Python wrapper for IgBLAST v1.9. Any read was removed if the V/J assignment was weak (E-value above 1e-6), the CDR3 was missing, or the read contained stop codons, out-of-frame junctions, or ambiguous translated residues. V3J clonotypes were defined as sequences sharing an identical inferred V gene, J gene, and CDR3 amino acid sequence. Percentage overlap between repertoires was calculated by dividing the number of shared unique clonotypes by the size of the smaller repertoire. Repertoire richness was assessed with RTK rarefaction, the Chao1 estimator, and Recon v2.1 estimates of unobserved clonotypes. TCRdb re-hosts the immuneACCESS table, in-frame sequences only. Its copies lack some clones; in the studies checked, an unresolved V gene accounts for under half of them, and the cause for the rest is not known. V, J and clone size derive from that table, while D and trimming were established from the DNA sequence. This sample has about half a million clones in its table, and around 79% of those were observed once. The ten largest clones capture more than 10% of the sample.

The donors were healthy, HIV-negative adults with no recently reported acute infections or vaccinations. Only Caucasian adults living in Nashville, Tennessee, USA were represented among the donors. For unsorted samples, 90 million or so PBMCs were counted and genomic DNA was extracted with the QIAamp DNA Blood Mini kit. Blood was obtained by leukapheresis, after which PBMCs were separated by Ficoll-Histopaque density gradient centrifugation and cryopreserved in liquid nitrogen vapor phase. Concerning this clone: The antigen it recognizes is unknown. Base-call qualities are not available, and no considerably larger clone is one nucleotide away. Distinct nucleotide sequences in the sample also encode this CDR3.

The chain couples TRBV27 to TRBJ2-2, and perhaps TRBD1 as D gene, on 5 matching bases. This TCR derives from a woman aged 40-49 years in good health. Some clones in this sample may be carry-over from other donors' samples. Source material: PBMCs. The base sequence is TGTGCCAGCAGTTCGACTGGTGGGGCTACCGGGGAGCTGTTTTTT. This translates into CASSSTGGATGELFF.